One sample yielded the 27 T cell receptor beta chains listed below, sequenced in a study of PD-L1 blockade in urothelial cancer. Assay used: immunoSEQ multiplex PCR; TCRdb lists only in-frame clones, some missing. Among around 70,000 clones listed, 90% were seen once. Sample time point: pretreatment peripheral blood. The material sequenced was PBMCs, taken around atezolizumab (anti-PD-L1) treatment. Receptors were obtained from a man between 65 and 79 years old with urothelial cancer.

This chain joins TRBV10-3 and TRBJ2-5; D not resolved. V lost 10 bases to trimming and J lost 1 base, with 13 bases between them. Per germline, CDR1 ENHRY and CDR2 SYGVKD. The CDR3 spans 13 residues. Here the CDR3 reads CATDSGSQETQYF. The CDR3 nucleotides read TGTGCCACCGACTCTGGTAGCCAAGAGACCCAGTACTTC.

Of note for this clone: At the DNA level, this CDR3 is encoded by other sequences in the same sample as well. The chain joins TRBV9 to TRBJ2-1; TRBD2 agrees at 10 bases. Germline CDR1 and CDR2: SGDLS and YYNGEE. This CDR3 contains 15 residues. V lost 0 bases, J lost 6 bases, and 3 bases stayed unmatched. The CDR3 coding sequence is TGTGCCAGCAGCGTAGGTACTAGCGGGATCAATGAGCAGTTCTTC. It is translated as CASSVGTSGINEQFF.

This chain joins TRBV4-1 and TRBJ2-7; TRBD2 aligns across 9 bases. The CDR3 sequence is 16 residues long. Germline V CDR1 and CDR2: MGHRA, YSYEKL. V lost 4 bases, J lost 3 bases, and 10 bases stayed unmatched. The CDR3 region has the DNA TGCGCCAGCAGCCCGTCAGTGGCGGGAGGGATCTACGAGCAGTACTTC. It yields the protein CASSPSVAGGIYEQYF.

Here the CDR3 reads CASSIAGQGPPQHF. The CDR3 region has the DNA TGTGCCAGCAGTATAGCGGGACAGGGGCCCCCCCAGCATTTT. The genes are TRBV28 and TRBJ1-5; 10 bases agree with TRBD1. J was trimmed by 10 bases and V by 5 bases; bases with no gene match: 8. The CDR3 is made up of 14 amino acids. Germline V gene lookup returns CDR1 MDHEN and CDR2 SYDVKM.

V and J are TRBV9 and TRBJ2-3; 8 nucleotides agree with TRBD2. V gave up 0 bases and J gave up 5 bases; unmatched junction bases: 8. Germline V gene data show CDR1 as SGDLS and CDR2 as YYNGEE. This CDR3 spans 16 amino acids. The CDR3 is CASSVGPTSVGDTQYF. In nucleotides, the CDR3 is TGTGCCAGCAGCGTAGGTCCGACTAGCGTCGGAGATACGCAGTATTTT. The entire variable domain, with the rest obtained from reference TRBV9 and TRBJ2-3, is as follows: DSGVTQTPKHLITATGQRVTLRCSPRSGDLSVYWYQQSLDQGLQFLIQYYNGEERAKGNILERFSAQQFPDLHSELNLSSLELGDSALYFCASSVGPTSVGDTQYFGPGTRLTVL.

V is TRBV29-1 and J is TRBJ2-5; 9 bases line up with TRBD2. Per the germline V gene, CDR1 is SQVTM and CDR2 is ANQGSEA. Trimming at V came to 4 bases and at J to 6 bases, leaving 3 bases not matched to a gene. This CDR3 is 12 amino acids long. CDR3 in DNA: TGCAGCGTTGCGGCTAGCGGGAAGACCCAGTACTTC. Residues: CSVAASGKTQYF.

The CDR3 sequence is CASSIGGTAGTDTQYF. The CDR3 DNA reads as TGTGCCAGTAGTATTGGCGGGACGGCGGGTACAGATACGCAGTATTTT. The gene calls are TRBV19 and TRBJ2-3; possible D gene TRBD2, 6 bases. The CDR3 length is 16 residues. Trimming left V 3 bases short and J 3 bases short, with 16 bases between. Per the germline V gene, CDR1 is LNHDA and CDR2 is SQIVND (reference sequence).

This clone appeared a few times. This rearrangement joins TRBV7-8 to TRBJ2-1, with D maybe TRBD2 (6 bases). Germline V gives CDR1 SGHVS, CDR2 FQNEAQ. The CDR3 sequence is 15 residues long. Trimming removed 2 bases at V and 8 bases at J, with 16 bases between. CDR3 amino acids: CASSLLGGYRDEQFF. In DNA form, the CDR3 reads TGTGCCAGCAGCTTACTCGGAGGGTATCGCGATGAGCAGTTCTTC.

This clone was seen just once. The chain employs TRBV19 and TRBJ2-7; 7 bases agree with TRBD1. There are 15 residues in the CDR3. Germline V gives CDR1 LNHDA, CDR2 SQIVND (reference sequence). With 8 bases clipped from V and 6 bases from J, the junction kept 16 bases outside the gene matches. CDR3 coding DNA: TGTGCCAGTTCACCTACCCCGGGACAGTTCGCCGAGCAGTACTTC. Protein sequence: CASSPTPGQFAEQYF. Variable domain in full (rest from reference TRBV19 and TRBJ2-7): DGGITQSPKYLFRKEGQNVTLSCEQNLNHDAMYWYRQDPGQGLRLIYYSQIVNDFQKGDIAEGYSVSREKKESFPLTVTSAQKNPTAFYLCASSPTPGQFAEQYFGPGTRLTVT.

The V gene is TRBV5-4, the J gene TRBJ2-5; tentatively, D is TRBD2 (6 bases). Trimming stripped 5 bases from V and 5 bases from J, with 13 bases between. The length of the CDR3 is 13 residues. Germline V gene data show CDR1 as SGHNT and CDR2 as YYREEE (reference sequence). This CDR3 reads CASRSPGTETQYF. In DNA, the CDR3 is TGTGCCAGCAGGTCCCCAGGGACTGAGACCCAGTACTTC. The variable domain in full, with the rest retrieved from reference TRBV5-4 and TRBJ2-5, is ETGVTQSPTHLIKTRGQQVTLRCSSQSGHNTVSWYQQALGQGPQFIFQYYREEENGRGNFPPRFSGLQFPNYSSELNVNALELDDSALYLCASRSPGTETQYFGPGTRLLVL.

CDR3 sequence: CASSSRGTSGRIIYEQYF. DNA for the CDR3: TGTGCCAGCAGTTCCCGCGGGACTAGCGGGAGGATAATTTACGAGCAGTACTTC. The chain uses TRBV28 and TRBJ2-7; TRBD2 agrees at 15 bases. The CDR3 has 18 residues. Germline-derived CDR1 and CDR2 are MDHEN and SYDVKM. The V gene end was trimmed by 4 bases and the J gene end by 4 bases; junction bases not matched to a gene: 11.

The chain is built from TRBV19 and TRBJ1-3; D unresolved. Germline V gene sequence: CDR1 LNHDA, CDR2 SQIVND (reference sequence). Trimming stripped 8 bases from V and 0 bases from J, with 11 bases between. This CDR3 contains 14 residues. Here the CDR3 reads CASAPGNSGNTIYF. The CDR3 DNA reads TGTGCCAGTGCCCCCGGGAACTCTGGAAACACCATATATTTT.

The chain carries TRBV30 and TRBJ1-1; D is unresolved. The germline V and J ends were trimmed by 0 bases and 6 bases, with 17 bases remaining between them. Germline loops: CDR1 GTSNPN, CDR2 SVGIG (reference sequence). This CDR3 comprises 15 residues. The CDR3 DNA reads TGTGCCTGGAGTGTAGACTATAGTCCGCTCCCTGAAGCTTTCTTT. This gives the protein CAWSVDYSPLPEAFF.

V usage is TRBV28 and J usage is TRBJ1-2; 10 positions agree with TRBD1. Per germline, CDR1 MDHEN and CDR2 SYDVKM. The CDR3 runs 15 residues. After removal of 5 bases from V and 7 bases from J, the junction contained 10 bases not matched to a gene. The CDR3 DNA follows: TGTGCCAGCAGTCGCCAGGGACAGGGGAGGAGTGGCTACACCTTC. Amino acid sequence: CASSRQGQGRSGYTF.

The chain recombines TRBV27 with TRBJ2-7; 8 bases align to TRBD2. Unmatched junction bases numbered 13, after V lost 6 bases and J lost 3 bases. This CDR3 region has 16 residues. Germline-derived CDR1 and CDR2 are MNHEY and SMNVEV (reference sequence). In DNA, the CDR3 is TGTGCCAGCAGCCATCGAGGGACTAGTTACAACTACGAGCAGTACTTC. It yields the protein CASSHRGTSYNYEQYF.

The CDR3 here is CASSWLAIPNTGELFF. The CDR3 DNA reads as TGTGCCAGCAGCTGGCTAGCGATCCCGAACACCGGGGAGCTGTTTTTT. V is TRBV7-2 and J is TRBJ2-2, with TRBD2 as a possible D gene (6 bases). The length of the CDR3 is 16 residues. Trimming cost V 4 bases and J 0 bases, with 12 bases left between them. CDR1 and CDR2 from the germline V gene are SGHTA and FQGNSA.

The table lists this clone with a count of one. The rearrangement uses TRBV2 and TRBJ2-1, with TRBD2 matching 10 bases. The CDR3 is 14 amino acids. Germline V gene sequence: CDR1 SNHLY, CDR2 FYNNEI. The V and J ends lost 7 bases and 4 bases, in that order; junction bases with no gene match: 4. In DNA, the CDR3 is TGTGCCAGCACGACTAGCGGGTCTTACAATGAGCAGTTCTTC. Its translation is CASTTSGSYNEQFF. The complete variable domain, with remaining parts taken from reference TRBV2 and TRBJ2-1, reads EPEVTQTPSHQVTQMGQEVILRCVPISNHLYFYWYRQILGQKVEFLVSFYNNEISEKSEIFDDQFSVERPDGSNFTLKIRSTKLEDSAMYFCASTTSGSYNEQFFGPGTRLTVL.

For the CDR3, the DNA is TGTGCCAGCAGCTTACCCTCTGATGCGGCGCAGTACTTC. This translates into CASSLPSDAAQYF. The chain couples TRBV7-8 to TRBJ2-7; no firm D call. CDR1 SGHVS and CDR2 FQNEAQ come from the germline V gene. V was trimmed by 2 bases and J by 9 bases, leaving 14 bases between them. This CDR3 is 13 amino acids long.

Only one count was recorded for this clone. The chain has TRBV10-2 and TRBJ2-1; 9 bases are a match to TRBD1. V lost 5 bases, J lost 16 bases, and 9 bases stayed unmatched. Germline-derived CDR1 and CDR2 are WSHSY and SAAADI. This CDR3 has 12 amino acids. The CDR3 here is CASSHRGRSLFF. In DNA form, the CDR3 reads TGCGCCAGCAGTCACAGGGGGCGATCCCTATTCTTC.

This rearrangement joins TRBV9 to TRBJ1-4, with no clear D. Germline CDR1 and CDR2: SGDLS and YYNGEE. The V and J ends lost 0 bases and 7 bases respectively, with 13 bases between them. There are 15 residues in the CDR3. The CDR3 here is CASSVDQAGSEKLFF. The CDR3 region has the DNA TGTGCCAGCAGCGTAGACCAGGCTGGGAGTGAAAAACTGTTTTTT.

For the CDR3, the DNA is TGTGCCAGCAGCCTCCGGGACAGGGGGATATCCGACTATGGCTACACCTTC. Translated, it gives CASSLRDRGISDYGYTF. The rearrangement links TRBV7-9 to TRBJ1-2; 11 bases are a match to TRBD1. Germline lookup yields CDR1 SEHNR and CDR2 FQNEAQ (reference sequence). Germline trimming cut 5 bases from V and 3 bases from J; bases unmatched to any gene: 11. CDR3 size: 17 residues.

Concerning this clone itself: A read error may account for a junction end that differs from germline. This chain links TRBV5-5 with TRBJ2-1, with 7 bases matching TRBD2. The germline V gene has CDR1 SGHKS and CDR2 YYEKEE (reference sequence). This CDR3 is built from 13 residues. The CDR3 bases are TGTGCCAGCAGCTTGGGGGAGGGCCGAGGGTCGATCTTC. It translates to CASSLGEGRGSIF. Together with reference TRBV5-5 and TRBJ2-1, the CDR3 gives the full variable domain: DAGVTQSPTHLIKTRGQQVTLRCSPISGHKSVSWYQQVLGQGPQFIFQYYEKEERGRGNFPDRFSARQFPNYSSELNVNALLLGDSALYLCASSLGEGRGSIFGPGTRLTVL.

The chain couples TRBV2 to TRBJ2-6; D might be TRBD1 (5 bases). CDR1 is SNHLY, CDR2 FYNNEI, per germline. The V end was cut by 4 bases, the J end by 2 bases, with 6 bases between. The CDR3 covers 14 residues. This CDR3 is CASSAQAGANVLTF. DNA for the CDR3: TGTGCCAGCAGTGCACAGGCTGGGGCCAACGTCCTGACTTTC. The full variable domain, its missing parts supplied by reference TRBV2 and TRBJ2-6, is EPEVTQTPSHQVTQMGQEVILRCVPISNHLYFYWYRQILGQKVEFLVSFYNNEISEKSEIFDDQFSVERPDGSNFTLKIRSTKLEDSAMYFCASSAQAGANVLTFGAGSRLTVL.

The chain uses TRBV5-3 and TRBJ1-1; 8 positions agree with TRBD1. TRBV5-3 is an ORF, with its function uncertain. Germline trimming cut 4 bases from V and 4 bases from J; bases unmatched to any gene: 3. This CDR3 contains 13 residues. The CDR3 DNA reads as TGTGCCAGAAGCCCAGGACAGGGCACTGAAGCTTTCTTT. Protein sequence: CARSPGQGTEAFF.

The CDR3 sequence is CASSEDRVPQPQHF. The CDR3 coding sequence is TGTGCCAGCAGTGAGGACAGGGTCCCTCAGCCCCAGCATTTT. This chain links TRBV2 with TRBJ1-5, with TRBD1 matching over 8 bases. In germline, CDR1 is SNHLY, CDR2 FYNNEI. The CDR3 consists of 14 residues. The V and J ends lost 3 bases and 6 bases, in that order; junction bases with no gene match: 4.

For this clone: Other DNA sequences in the sample encode the same CDR3. CDR3 nucleotide sequence: TGCAGCGTAGGGACAGGCCCTTACGAGCAGTACTTC. This encodes CSVGTGPYEQYF. The rearrangement joins TRBV29-1 to TRBJ2-7; 8 bases fit TRBD1. Germline V gene lookup returns CDR1 SQVTM and CDR2 ANQGSEA. The J segment lost 4 bases and the V segment lost 6 bases, leaving 5 bases of the junction unmatched. This CDR3 spans 12 amino acids.

As concerns this clone: Given the absence of the conserved phenylalanine or tryptophan at the CDR3 end, a read error is likely. The J gene is TRBJ1-2, the V gene TRBV5-1, with TRBD1 identical over 9 bases. The germline gives CDR1 SGHRS, CDR2 YFSETQ. CDR3 length: 13 amino acids. J was trimmed by 7 bases and V by 3 bases; bases with no gene match: 4. The chain's CDR3 is CASSSTGGGGYTL. The CDR3 nucleotides are TGCGCCAGCAGCTCTACAGGGGGCGGTGGCTACACCCTC.